This is a list of T cell receptor beta chains from one sample in a study of blood T cell repertoires in COVID-19. Profiling relied on immunoSEQ multiplex PCR, and the TCRdb table lists in-frame clones only, not all of them. The sample has roughly 54,000 clones; around four fifths are singletons. The sequenced sample consisted of peripheral blood. All receptors come from a man in his fifties or sixties with acute or convalescent COVID-19. CDR3s include the opening cysteine and the closing phenylalanine or tryptophan. Fields, in order: D gene, J gene, clone size, V gene, CDR3 protein, CDR3 DNA. D genes are given only for firm matches. Size values are once, few and many counts, or a class for expanded clones, and some rows have none.

>NA|TRBJ1-1|NA|TRBV19
CASSGQRGTEAFF
TGTGCCAGTAGTGGCCAAAGGGGCACTGAAGCTTTCTTT
>NA|TRBJ2-5|NA|TRBV19
CASMGHKEGETQYF
TGTGCCAGTATGGGACATAAAGAGGGAGAGACCCAGTACTTC
>TRBD1|TRBJ1-6|NA|TRBV19
CASSIALVGQGSSPLHF
TGTGCCAGTAGTATCGCTCTCGTGGGACAGGGAAGTTCACCCCTCCACTTT
>TRBD1|TRBJ1-5|NA|TRBV19
CASRETGTNQPQHF
TGTGCCAGTAGAGAGACAGGGACCAATCAGCCCCAGCATTTT
>NA|TRBJ2-7|NA|TRBV7-3
CASSLTGGSSYEQYF
TGTGCCAGCAGCTTAACTGGAGGGAGCTCCTACGAGCAGTACTTC
>TRBD2|TRBJ2-7|NA|TRBV2
CASSGTSGYEQYF
TGTGCCAGCAGTGGGACTAGCGGTTACGAGCAGTACTTC
>NA|TRBJ1-1|few|TRBV13
CASSLWFLEGNTEAFF
TGTGCCAGCAGCTTATGGTTCTTGGAGGGAAACACTGAAGCTTTCTTT
>TRBD2|TRBJ2-7|NA|TRBV28
CASKGAGANYEQYF
TGTGCCAGCAAGGGAGCGGGAGCTAACTACGAGCAGTACTTC
>TRBD1|TRBJ1-2|NA|TRBV29-1
CSVAGTGDGYTF
TGCAGCGTCGCCGGGACAGGAGATGGCTACACCTTC
>TRBD2|TRBJ2-3|NA|TRBV4-2
CASSPLASGGTDTQYF
TGTGCCAGCAGCCCCTTAGCTAGCGGGGGAACAGATACGCAGTATTTT
>NA|TRBJ2-5|NA|TRBV7-2
CASSSVGAETQYF
TGTGCCAGCAGCTCTGTGGGCGCCGAGACCCAGTACTTC
>NA|TRBJ2-6|NA|TRBV19
CASSRRGYGANVLTF
TGTGCCAGTAGTCGGAGGGGATATGGGGCCAACGTCCTGACTTTC
>NA|TRBJ2-5|NA|TRBV6-4
CASSPLPGETQYF
TGTGCCAGCAGTCCCCTCCCAGGGGAGACCCAGTACTTC
>TRBD1|TRBJ1-4|few|TRBV19
CASSNTGAKEKLFF
TGTGCCAGTAGTAATACAGGGGCGAAGGAAAAACTGTTTTTT
>TRBD1|TRBJ2-7|NA|TRBV18
CASSLDRDYEQYF
TGTGCCAGCTCACTCGACAGGGACTACGAGCAGTACTTC